This T cell receptor beta chain comes out of a study of OX40 agonist ivuxolimab in advanced cancers. Study-level background: Clinicians treated patients with ivuxolimab, an agonistic anti-OX40 (CD134) antibody. Patients were infused with ivuxolimab every 2 weeks at 0.01 to 10 mg/kg. At under 85% male, the cohort had a mean age of 60 years, ranging from 23 to 79. The study, taken as a whole, reports: Within 6 weeks, CD4+ and CD8+ blood T cells expanded clonally at 0.1 to 3.0 mg/kg.

There are 15 residues in the CDR3. CDR1 and CDR2 (germline): SGHRS, YFSETQ. V dropped 1 base and J dropped 5; count of bases not matched to a gene: 5. Assay: immunoSEQ multiplex PCR; the TCRdb copy retains only in-frame clones and omits some. Here the sample spans about 67,000 clones, approximately 80% being singletons. In regard to this clone: The antigen is unknown.

The gene calls are TRBV5-1 and TRBJ1-2; 10 bases agree with TRBD1. The input for sequencing was CD4+ or CD8+ T cells sorted from blood, taken in a trial of the OX40 agonist ivuxolimab. The source of this sequence is an adult with an advanced solid tumor such as melanoma, head and neck, liver or kidney cancer. In nucleotides, the CDR3 is TGCGCCAGCAGCTTGAATACGGACAGGGGGTATGGCTACACCTTC. The encoded protein is CASSLNTDRGYGYTF.